Listed below are T cell receptor beta chains from one sample, sequenced in a study of long-term antiretroviral therapy in people with HIV. The method was immunoSEQ multiplex PCR; TCRdb's version includes in-frame clones alone and lacks a portion of them. The sample lists roughly 20,000 clones; 85% to 90% were seen once. Specimen: unsorted PBMCs, collected 2.3 years after starting antiretroviral therapy. The source is a man between 60 and 70 years old with HIV. Each CDR3 is given with its conserved first and last residue.

v_gene,CDR3aa
TRBV19,CASSARLTSGLSGANVLTF
TRBV11-1,CASSRMERGNTDTQYF
TRBV10-3,CAISWEDRTGELFF
TRBV13,CASSKPGLPEIEQFF
TRBV7-9,CASSLGAGSNQPQHF
TRBV10-1,CASSESGLSAKNIQYF
TRBV6-4,CASSEGQGASGYTF
TRBV10-3,CAISGDRDANEQFF
TRBV28,CASNLGTGRFSGGTNEKLFF
TRBV18,CASSPTGRDQPQHF
TRBV7-8,CASSYEHPGPEAFF
TRBV9,CASSPTPGISYGYTF
TRBV10-1,CASSHDKNYGYTF
TRBV5-4,CASSSLAGADTQYF
TRBV7-9,CASSLYRGETQYF
TRBV27,CASSPDRGDTGELFF
TRBV5-1,CASSFLEGAGETQYF
TRBV5-1,CASSRMTGLYGNTIYF
TRBV5-1,CASSLLRENTEAFF
TRBV5-1,CASSTRPLGYEQYF
TRBV27,CASSLSCFRTGSSGNTIYF
TRBV7-2,CASSLQHQGVGQPQHF
TRBV5-5,CASTEGTSSSYEQYF
TRBV7-6,CASSTGQDRTQYF
TRBV9,CASSSPVGGDIQYF
TRBV9,CASSLRSGGLQETQYF
TRBV7-9,CASSLFLTDTQYF
TRBV11-3,CASSLSSGVVHEQYF
TRBV2,CATSWGGVGYEQYF
TRBV30,CAWSVGREGPNEQFF
TRBV7-2,CTSSLVGDRDFTEAFF
TRBV6-5,CASRPESSGNTIYF
TRBV10-1,CASSEQGSTDTQYF
TRBV5-5,CASSLQGNLNQPQHF
TRBV5-1,CASGYGLGLGEKLFF
TRBV5-1,CASTLAEQETQYF
TRBV29-1,CSVEKGEGYVAFF
TRBV2,CASSGENSPLHF
TRBV5-4,CASSGPDGETQYF
TRBV28,CASSPLLGLNSGNTIYF
TRBV6-6,CASSYEAGFGGELFF
TRBV27,CASSLVAGGQETQYF
TRBV6-5,CASSHRDEQYF
TRBV6-1,CASSEWVNRYEQYF
TRBV18,CASSPPGGLGGNTIYF
TRBV6-1,CASSRESAKNIQYF
TRBV7-2,CASRNQIGQLTNGYTF
TRBV9,CASSVTTTIKNSPLHF
TRBV4-1,CASSHQQGLLENEQFF
TRBV11-2,CASSPQGQTGTEAFF
TRBV25-1,CATSRRQAYNEKLFF
TRBV5-1,CASSTGQEGRTQYF
TRBV5-1,CASSGSSYNEQFF
TRBV4-1,CASSQDPGGTDTQYF
TRBV5-1,CASAFGQGNFGYTF
TRBV11-2,CASSLVVRGEQTQYF